A single sample gave rise to the 14 T cell receptor beta chains below, sequenced in a study of blood T cells in healthy people across ages. The second PCR ran about 6 to 12 cycles with a sample-barcoded 5' primer and J-beta primers. One entry per CDR3 protein, called by TCRdb with MiXCR from the 5' RACE reads. The table records around 1.5 million distinct CDR3 sequences, roughly 59% of them present only once. The sample comprised blood. Every receptor here comes from a man in his late teens or twenties in good health.

The CDR3 is CASSLLYRDPDEKLFF. The DNA for the CDR3 is TGTGCCAGCAGCCTCTTATACCGGGACCCCGACGAAAAACTGTTTTTT. The V call is TRBV7-9, the J call TRBJ1-4; a possible D gene is TRBD1 (5 bases). V was trimmed by 5 bases and J by 8 bases, leaving 21 bases between them. CDR3 length equals 16 residues. The germline V gene has CDR1 SEHNR and CDR2 FQNEAQ (reference sequence).

This rearrangement joins TRBV18 to TRBJ1-1; D is ambiguous. From germline, CDR1 is KGHSH and CDR2 LQKENI. CDR3 length: 16 residues. V gave up 3 bases and J gave up 2 bases, with 16 bases separating them. CDR3 nucleotide sequence: TGTGCCAGCTCACCGTCCCGGGGAGGAATAAACACTGAAGCTTTCTTT. Translating gives CASSPSRGGINTEAFF.

This clonotype was detected only a few times. The genes are TRBV4-3 and TRBJ2-7; TRBD1 matches 7 bases. Unmatched junction bases numbered 8, after V lost 5 bases and J lost 4 bases. The CDR3 spans 14 residues. Germline loops: CDR1 LGHNA, CDR2 YSLEER. The CDR3 coding sequence is TGCGCCAGCAGCGAAGGGACAGTCAAGTACGAGCAGTACTTC. Protein product: CASSEGTVKYEQYF.

In nucleotides, the CDR3 is TGCGCCAGCAGCTTGGCCCCTAGAACAGGGGGCGCTTCTGGCTACACCTTC. Translation gives CASSLAPRTGGASGYTF. The rearrangement links TRBV5-1 to TRBJ1-2; 9 nucleotides agree with TRBD1. J lost 7 bases, V lost 0 bases, and 13 bases had no gene match. Germline loops: CDR1 SGHRS, CDR2 YFSETQ. CDR3 size: 17 residues.

This chain joins TRBV7-2 and TRBJ2-7; TRBD2 aligns across 10 bases. This CDR3 is built from 16 residues. CDR1 and CDR2 (germline): SGHTA, FQGNSA. The V gene end was trimmed by 0 bases and the J gene end by 0 bases; junction bases not matched to a gene: 2. The CDR3 loop reads CASSLASGGSSYEQYF. For the CDR3, the DNA is TGTGCCAGCAGCTTAGCTAGCGGGGGGAGCTCCTACGAGCAGTACTTC.

This chain links TRBV6-2 or TRBV6-3 with TRBJ2-1, with 9 bases aligning to TRBD2. The V and J ends lost 0 bases and 8 bases, in that order; junction bases with no gene match: 8. The CDR3 is made up of 16 amino acids. CDR1 and CDR2 (germline): MNHEY, SVGEGT. CDR3 loop: CASSYSRRGGRDEQFF. CDR3 in DNA: TGTGCCAGCAGTTACTCCCGGCGGGGGGGCAGGGATGAGCAGTTCTTC.

This clonotype has just a few counts. The V and J genes are TRBV5-1 and TRBJ1-5; D gene unclear. The V and J ends lost 2 bases and 5 bases respectively, with 8 bases between them. Per germline, CDR1 SGHRS and CDR2 YFSETQ. The CDR3 sequence is 13 residues long. This chain's CDR3 is CASSLTADQPQHF. In DNA form, the CDR3 reads TGCGCCAGCAGCTTAACCGCTGATCAGCCCCAGCATTTT.

The rearrangement uses TRBV7-9 and TRBJ2-3; D is unresolved. V was trimmed by 5 bases and J by 1 base, leaving 13 bases between them. This CDR3 has 15 residues. The V gene's germline CDR1 is SEHNR and CDR2 FQNEAQ (reference sequence). CDR3 in amino acids: CASSPEDGRTDTQYF. The DNA for the CDR3 is TGTGCCAGCAGCCCAGAGGACGGGCGCACAGATACGCAGTATTTT.

Here the CDR3 DNA reads TGTGCCAGCCGGGCGGAATTAAATGAAAAACTGTTTTTT. This gives the protein CASRAELNEKLFF. This chain joins TRBV27 and TRBJ1-4; D is unclear. Germline V gene lookup returns CDR1 MNHEY and CDR2 SMNVEV (reference sequence). The CDR3 loop spans 13 amino acids. Trimming pared 8 bases from V and 5 bases from J, leaving 12 bases between.

The rearrangement uses TRBV20-1 and TRBJ2-7; D is undetermined. V lost 5 bases to trimming and J lost 6 bases, with 11 bases between them. Germline assignment: CDR1 DFQATT and CDR2 SNEGSKA (reference sequence). The CDR3 length is 11 residues. CDR3 in DNA: TGCAGTGCTGACGAGGATCGCGAGCAGTACTTC. Translation gives CSADEDREQYF.

This sequence joins TRBV25-1 and TRBJ2-7; 9 bases align to TRBD1. CDR3 length equals 15 residues. Germline V CDR1 and CDR2: MGHDK, SYGVNS. Unmatched junction bases numbered 8, after V lost 5 bases and J lost 3 bases. The CDR3 spells CASSRPGQGLYEQYF. The CDR3 coding sequence is TGTGCCAGCAGTAGACCGGGACAGGGTCTCTACGAGCAGTACTTC.

This chain joins TRBV7-9 and TRBJ2-5, with 8 bases that match TRBD2. CDR3 length equals 15 residues. After removal of 5 bases from V and 2 bases from J, the junction contained 7 bases not matched to a gene. Germline CDR1 is SEHNR and CDR2 is FQNEAQ (reference sequence). The CDR3 sequence: CASSTRTSLQETQYF. CDR3 sequence (DNA): TGTGCCAGCAGCACGCGGACTAGCTTACAAGAGACCCAGTACTTC.

V usage is TRBV3-1 and J usage is TRBJ2-3; D remains ambiguous. The CDR3 runs to 16 residues. Germline V gene data show CDR1 as LGHDT and CDR2 as YNNKEL (reference sequence). With 0 bases removed from V and 4 bases from J, the gap between germline ends came to 14 bases. CDR3 sequence reads: CASSQDSPRPADTQYF. CDR3 in DNA: TGTGCCAGCAGCCAAGATTCTCCTAGACCCGCAGATACGCAGTATTTT.

The chain couples TRBV29-1 to TRBJ2-1, with 14 nucleotides matching TRBD2. Germline values: CDR1 SQVTM, CDR2 ANQGSEA. Trimming took 1 base from V and 3 from J; bases not matched to a gene: 8. The CDR3 loop spans 18 amino acids. The chain's CDR3 is CSVEGGLAGGWSYNEQFF. CDR3 DNA sequence: TGCAGCGTTGAAGGTGGACTAGCGGGGGGCTGGAGCTACAATGAGCAGTTCTTC.